The present entry profiles one T cell receptor beta chain with its context. The sample holds a few counts of this clone. Its antigen target is currently unknown. No clone much larger than this one lies a single base away; base qualities are absent. The data originate from a study of T cell responses to AZD1222 COVID-19 vaccine (dated by TCRdb to the early 2020s). For context, the study as a whole: AZD1222 recipients with second doses at about 4 weeks or about 12 weeks were pooled, because spike-specific TCR depth and breadth did not differ between schedules. Trial participants were enrolled into age subgroups of 18-55, 56-69 and 70-plus years, which contained roughly 140, 27 and 60 TCR-sequenced participants, respectively. TCR sequencing covered more than 230 trial participants: 200 to 220 given two doses of AZD1222 and approximately 26 given two doses of MenACWY control vaccine.

The CDR3 regions of human TCRbeta chains were subjected to immunosequencing. As for the original processing: TCRs in the repertoires were compared against a reference library of SARS-CoV-2-specific TCRs that had been generated with the MIRA antigen-specificity platform. Breadth was defined as the fraction of unique TCRs that were SARS-CoV-2-associated, and depth was defined as the fraction of total T cells that were SARS-CoV-2-associated. Using the MIRA data, each spike-specific TCR was assigned both to the spike region to which the TCR was reactive and to a CD4 or CD8 class. Log10-transformed breadth and depth values were compared by one-way ANOVA with Sidak's multiple comparisons tests. Drawn from immuneACCESS, this table holds only the in-frame rearrangements with V and J called that TCRdb kept. Clones are partly lost; checked studies trace under half to an unresolved V gene and leave the rest unexplained. V, J and clone size reflect that table, while D and trimming were determined from the DNA. For this sample the table gives about 150,000 clones, of which approximately 90% were detected only once. Of the sample, less than 2% is held by the ten largest clones.

Overall study outcomes, separate from this receptor: The vaccine-associated CD4 TCRs covered the entire spike protein, and the dominant responses fell in regions 160-218 and 743-854. In the small 56-69-year group, the increase in depth fell short of significance, most likely because of low power. Epitopes outside the regions mutated in the B.1.351 and B.1.1.7 variants were reportedly recognized by nearly half of the unique spike-specific TCRs. Only five or six AZD1222 recipients were SARS-CoV-2 seropositive at baseline, limiting conclusions about previously exposed vaccinees. Because no samples from the day 14 peak response were available, repertoires could be characterized only after the peak T cell response. A significant rise in spike-specific TCR breadth and depth was observed after two AZD1222 doses relative to day 0 and relative to MenACWY recipients. Most participants were white British and females outnumbered males, and the authors suggested that clonal diversity may have been underestimated.

Sample time point, as interpreted from the label and publication: baseline before first vaccination. Samples from vaccinated people were obtained from the UK trials COV001 and COV002, which included a single-blind randomized controlled phase 2/3 trial of AZD1222 (ChAdOx1 nCoV-19) in healthy adults. For TCRbeta chain sequencing, PBMC samples were collected from trial participants at day 0 and at day 28 after the second dose. Reading from cysteine to phenylalanine, the CDR3 counts 13 amino acids. The DNA shown is the 39-base CDR3, in frame from base 1. The receptor was derived from an adult in good health. The V gene is TRBV21-1 and the J gene is TRBJ1-4; TRBD1 was called by the table and not checked on the DNA. TRBV21-1 is shown as a pseudogene. Specimen: peripheral blood, collected on day 0 of AZD1222 vaccination. The nucleotide sequence is given as TGTGCCAGCTGCCCAGGGTTAAATGAAAAACTGTTTTTT. Translated, it gives CASCPGLNEKLFF.